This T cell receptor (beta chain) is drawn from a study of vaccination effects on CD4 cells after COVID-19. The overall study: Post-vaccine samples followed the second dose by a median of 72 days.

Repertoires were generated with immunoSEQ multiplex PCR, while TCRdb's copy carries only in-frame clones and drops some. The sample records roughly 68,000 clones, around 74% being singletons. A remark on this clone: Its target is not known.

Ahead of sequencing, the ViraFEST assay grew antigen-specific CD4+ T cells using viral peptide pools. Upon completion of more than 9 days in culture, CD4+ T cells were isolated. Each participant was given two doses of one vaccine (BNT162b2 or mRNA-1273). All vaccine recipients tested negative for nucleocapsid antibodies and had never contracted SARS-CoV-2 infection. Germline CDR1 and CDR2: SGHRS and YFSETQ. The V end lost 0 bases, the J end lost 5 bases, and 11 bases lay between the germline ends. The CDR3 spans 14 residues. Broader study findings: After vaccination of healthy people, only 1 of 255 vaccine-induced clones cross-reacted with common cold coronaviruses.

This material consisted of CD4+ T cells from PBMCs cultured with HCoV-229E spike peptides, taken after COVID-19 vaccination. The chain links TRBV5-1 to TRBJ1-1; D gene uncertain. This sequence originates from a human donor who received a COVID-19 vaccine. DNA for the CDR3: TGCGCCAGCAGCTTGGCCGTAAAAGGGACTGAAGCTTTCTTT. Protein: CASSLAVKGTEAFF.